Presented here are 2 T cell receptor beta chains from one specimen sequenced in a study of shared clonotypes between healthy human individuals. TCRdb's copy holds only in-frame clones and misses some; the assay was immunoSEQ multiplex PCR. The sample yields a few hundred thousand clones, about 96% seen once. The sample comprised memory CD8+ T cells sorted from blood. Subset noted: CD45RO+ cells pooled with CCR7-negative TemRA cells. The receptors shown here come from a man aged 25-45 years in good health.

The chain couples TRBV4-2 to TRBJ2-1, with 9 bases identical to TRBD1. With V trimmed by 9 bases and J by 7 bases, 4 bases remained unmatched. Germline V gene lookup returns CDR1 LGHNA and CDR2 YNFKEQ. This CDR3 is built from 12 residues. CDR3 sequence reads: CASSGTGNEQFF. The DNA for the CDR3 is TGTGCCAGTTCCGGGACAGGGAATGAGCAGTTCTTC.

J is TRBJ2-1 and V is TRBV5-1, with a weak D call TRBD2 (5 bases). Germline CDR1 SGHRS, CDR2 YFSETQ. Deletions cut 7 bases from V and 3 bases from J, with 17 bases between. The CDR3 has 15 amino acids. The CDR3 sequence: CASERSGSNYNEQFF. CDR3 bases: TGCGCCAGCGAGAGAAGCGGAAGCAACTACAATGAGCAGTTCTTC.